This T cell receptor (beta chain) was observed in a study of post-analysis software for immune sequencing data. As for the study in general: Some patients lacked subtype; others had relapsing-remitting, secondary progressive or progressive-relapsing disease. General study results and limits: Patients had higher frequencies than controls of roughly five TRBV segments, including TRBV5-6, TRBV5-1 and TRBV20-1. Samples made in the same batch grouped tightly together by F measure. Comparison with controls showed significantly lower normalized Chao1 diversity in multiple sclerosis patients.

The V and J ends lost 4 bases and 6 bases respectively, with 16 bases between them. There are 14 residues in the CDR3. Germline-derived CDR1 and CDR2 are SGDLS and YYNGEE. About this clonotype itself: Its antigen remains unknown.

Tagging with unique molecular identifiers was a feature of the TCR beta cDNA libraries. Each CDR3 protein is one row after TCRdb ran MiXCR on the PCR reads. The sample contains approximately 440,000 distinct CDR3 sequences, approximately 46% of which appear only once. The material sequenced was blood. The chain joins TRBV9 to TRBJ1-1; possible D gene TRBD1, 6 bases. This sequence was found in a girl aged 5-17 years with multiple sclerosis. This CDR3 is CASSPRGGRAEAFF. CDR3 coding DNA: TGTGCCAGCAGCCCCCGTGGGGGGCGGGCTGAAGCTTTCTTT.